This T cell receptor beta chain was found in a study of early T cells in non-severe SARS-CoV-2 infection. The study, taken as a whole, reports: Comparison of clonotypes with VDJdb favored anti-spike CD8 responses while missing private and CD4 specificities.

Only a few counts were recorded for this clonotype. No antigen is known for it. Individual cDNA molecules were tagged with unique molecular identifiers, the study reported. TCRdb re-analysed the 5' RACE reads in MiXCR, keeping a single row per CDR3 protein. This table has fewer than 30,000 distinct CDR3 sequences, roughly 4.1% appearing once. The sequencing input was whole blood. The source is an adult who was a healthcare worker with PCR-confirmed SARS-CoV-2 infection or an uninfected control (not recorded which).

CDR3 residues: CASSGAAQETQYF. The DNA for the CDR3 is TGTGCCAGTAGTGGCGCAGCTCAAGAGACCCAGTACTTC. This chain links TRBV19 with TRBJ2-5; D unresolved. There are 13 residues in the CDR3. CDR1 LNHDA and CDR2 SQIVND come from the germline V gene (reference sequence). The V end was cut by 5 bases, the J end by 2 bases, with 9 bases between.